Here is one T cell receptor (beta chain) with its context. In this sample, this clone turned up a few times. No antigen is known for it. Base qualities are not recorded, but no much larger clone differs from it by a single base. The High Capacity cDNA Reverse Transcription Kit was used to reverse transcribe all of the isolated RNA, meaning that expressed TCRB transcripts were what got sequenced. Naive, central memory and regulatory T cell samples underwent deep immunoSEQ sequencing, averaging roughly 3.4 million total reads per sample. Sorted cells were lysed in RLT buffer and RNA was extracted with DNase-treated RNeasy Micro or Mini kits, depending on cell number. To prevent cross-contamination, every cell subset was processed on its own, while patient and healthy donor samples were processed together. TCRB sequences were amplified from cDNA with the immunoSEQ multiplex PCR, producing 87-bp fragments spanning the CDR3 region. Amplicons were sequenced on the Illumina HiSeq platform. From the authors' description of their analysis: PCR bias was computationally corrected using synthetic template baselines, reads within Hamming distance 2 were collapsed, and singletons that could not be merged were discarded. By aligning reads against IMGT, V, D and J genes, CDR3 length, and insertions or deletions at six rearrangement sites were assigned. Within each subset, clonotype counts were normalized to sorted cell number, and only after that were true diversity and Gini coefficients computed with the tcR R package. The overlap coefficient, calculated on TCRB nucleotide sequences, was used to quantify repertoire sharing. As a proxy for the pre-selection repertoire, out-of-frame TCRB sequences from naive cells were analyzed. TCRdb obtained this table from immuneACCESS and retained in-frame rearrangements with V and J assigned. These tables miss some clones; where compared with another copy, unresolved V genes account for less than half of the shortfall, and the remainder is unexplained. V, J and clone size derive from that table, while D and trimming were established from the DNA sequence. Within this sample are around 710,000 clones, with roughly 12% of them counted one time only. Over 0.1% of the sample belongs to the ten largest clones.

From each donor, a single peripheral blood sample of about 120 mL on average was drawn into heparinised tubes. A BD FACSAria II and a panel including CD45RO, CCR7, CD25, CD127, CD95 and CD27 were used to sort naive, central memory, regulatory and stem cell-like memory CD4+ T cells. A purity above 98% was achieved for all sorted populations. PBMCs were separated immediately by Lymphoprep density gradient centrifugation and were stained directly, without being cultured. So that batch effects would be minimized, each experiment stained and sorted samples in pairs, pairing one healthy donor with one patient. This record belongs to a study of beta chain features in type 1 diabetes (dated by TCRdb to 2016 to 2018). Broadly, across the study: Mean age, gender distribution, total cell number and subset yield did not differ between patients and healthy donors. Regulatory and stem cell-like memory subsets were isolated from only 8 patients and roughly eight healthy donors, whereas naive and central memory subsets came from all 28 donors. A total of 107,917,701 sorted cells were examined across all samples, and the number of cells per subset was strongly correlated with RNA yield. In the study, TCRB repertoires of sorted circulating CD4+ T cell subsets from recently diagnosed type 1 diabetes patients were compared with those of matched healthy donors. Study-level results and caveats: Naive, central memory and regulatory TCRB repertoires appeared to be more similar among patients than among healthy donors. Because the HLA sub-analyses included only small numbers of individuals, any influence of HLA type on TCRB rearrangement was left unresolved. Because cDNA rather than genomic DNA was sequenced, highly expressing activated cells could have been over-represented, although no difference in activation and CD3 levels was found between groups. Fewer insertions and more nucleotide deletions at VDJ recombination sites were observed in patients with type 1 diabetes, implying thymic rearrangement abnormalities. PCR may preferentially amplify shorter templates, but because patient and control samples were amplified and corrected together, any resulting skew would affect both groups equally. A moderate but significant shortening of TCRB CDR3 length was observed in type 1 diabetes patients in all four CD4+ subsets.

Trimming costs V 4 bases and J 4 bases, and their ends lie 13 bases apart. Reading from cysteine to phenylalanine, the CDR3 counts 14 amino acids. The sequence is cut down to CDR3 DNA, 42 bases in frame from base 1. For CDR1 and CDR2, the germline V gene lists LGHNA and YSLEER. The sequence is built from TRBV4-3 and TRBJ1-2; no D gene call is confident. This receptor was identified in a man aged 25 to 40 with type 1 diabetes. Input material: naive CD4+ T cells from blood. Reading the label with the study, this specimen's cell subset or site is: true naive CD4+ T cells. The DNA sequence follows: TGCGCCAGCAGCCCAAACCGTCCTTCCTATGGCTACACCTTC. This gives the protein CASSPNRPSYGYTF.